The present T cell receptor (beta chain) was sequenced within a study of cytomegalovirus exposure and HLA in healthy donors. The data were produced by immunoSEQ multiplex PCR, yet TCRdb's version contains in-frame clones alone and is incomplete. The table has roughly 280,000 clones, 86% seen once. Germline V gene sequence: CDR1 SGDLS, CDR2 YYNGEE. V lost 0 bases, J lost 3 bases, and 1 base stayed unmatched. This CDR3 region has 14 residues. The chain is built from TRBV9 and TRBJ2-7; TRBD1 matches at 9 bases. Sequenced sample: PBMCs. The receptor comes from a woman aged 18-29 years in good health and CMV-seronegative. This chain's CDR3 is CASSVGDRVYEQYF. Written as DNA, the CDR3 is TGTGCCAGCAGCGTAGGGGACAGGGTCTACGAGCAGTACTTC.